The 17 T cell receptor beta chains listed next were all sequenced from one sample in a study of beta chain features in type 1 diabetes. Points from the study as a whole: In every one of the four CD4+ subsets, TCRB CDR3s were moderately but significantly shorter in Type 1 diabetes patients.

These receptors lack a known antigen. The authors reverse transcribed all of the isolated RNA, so sequencing captured expressed TCRB transcripts. TCRdb's copy holds only in-frame clones and misses some; the assay was immunoSEQ multiplex PCR. The sample comprises 50,000 to 70,000 clones, around 53% of which are singletons, and about 2.4% rests with the top ten. The material sequenced was Tregs from blood. The receptors were sampled from a woman aged 40 to 49 with type 1 diabetes.

This clone has a handful of counts. The V gene is TRBV5-6, the J gene TRBJ2-7; 9 positions match TRBD1. V dropped 5 bases and J dropped 5; count of bases not matched to a gene: 8. The germline V gene has CDR1 SGHDT and CDR2 YYEEEE. This CDR3 is 14 amino acids long. Here the CDR3 reads CASSSGTGHHEQYF. CDR3 bases: TGTGCCAGCAGTTCCGGGACAGGGCACCACGAGCAGTACTTC.

This clone showed up just once. This sequence joins TRBV6-6 and TRBJ1-5, with TRBD1 identical over 7 bases. The V gene end was trimmed by 6 bases and the J gene end by 7 bases; junction bases not matched to a gene: 6. From germline, CDR1 is MNHNY and CDR2 SVGAGI (reference sequence). The CDR3 covers 13 residues. CDR3 nucleotides: TGTGCCAGCAGATTCAGGGGGGAACAGCCCCAGCATTTT. Translation gives CASRFRGEQPQHF.

This clone was recorded a few times. The CDR3 DNA reads TGTGCCAGCAGCCCCGGGAGAGCGGGAGCGTCCTACGAGCAGTACTTC. Translating it yields CASSPGRAGASYEQYF. The V and J genes are TRBV7-2 and TRBJ2-7; 8 nucleotides agree with TRBD2. This CDR3 comprises 16 residues. The V and J ends lost 5 bases and 1 base, in that order; junction bases with no gene match: 10. Germline loops: CDR1 SGHTA, CDR2 FQGNSA.

The rearrangement joins TRBV19 to TRBJ2-2; 8 bases are shared with TRBD1. There are 15 residues in the CDR3. The germline gives CDR1 LNHDA, CDR2 SQIVND (reference sequence). V gave up 4 bases and J gave up 5 bases; unmatched junction bases: 6. CDR3 DNA: TGTGCCAGTAGTAGGGGACAGGCTGGTACCGGGGAGCTGTTTTTT. Translating it yields CASSRGQAGTGELFF.

The J gene is TRBJ2-5, the V gene TRBV5-4; 8 nucleotides line up with TRBD1. The DNA end is more similar to TRBJ2-7, so the J call may be wrong. The CDR3 spans 16 residues. Germline CDR1 and CDR2: SGHNT and YYREEE (reference sequence). The CDR3 spells CASSSPGQENPYEQYF. CDR3 in DNA: TGTGCCAGCAGCTCCCCGGGACAGGAAAACCCCTACGAGCAGTACTTC.

The chain has TRBV5-1 and TRBJ2-2; TRBD2 is a possible D gene (7 bases). The CDR3 totals 15 residues. Trimming removed 3 bases from V and 4 bases from J, with 13 bases in between. Looked up from germline, CDR1 is SGHRS and CDR2 is YFSETQ. The CDR3 nucleotides read TGCGCCAGCAGCTCCCTGGGGGGGGCCACCGGGGAGCTGTTTTTT. It translates to CASSSLGGATGELFF.

CDR3 region: CASSPSDRQYNEQFF. The CDR3 DNA reads as TGTGCCAGCAGTCCTTCGGACAGGCAGTACAATGAGCAGTTCTTC. This sequence joins TRBV28 and TRBJ2-1; 7 bases line up with TRBD1. The CDR3 contains 15 residues. Germline trimming cut 5 bases from V and 4 bases from J; bases unmatched to any gene: 8. Germline values: CDR1 MDHEN, CDR2 SYDVKM.

This clone was picked up a small number of times. The rearrangement joins TRBV27 to TRBJ1-5; TRBD1 might be the D (5 bases). This CDR3 has 14 amino acids. CDR1 and CDR2 (germline): MNHEY, SMNVEV (reference sequence). Trimming removed 2 bases at V and 2 bases at J, with 7 bases between. The CDR3 bases are TGTGCCAGCAGTTTACAGGGTGGCAATCAGCCCCAGCATTTT. This gives the protein CASSLQGGNQPQHF.

This clone occurred a few times. The V gene is TRBV5-1, the J gene TRBJ2-3; D remains ambiguous. Germline lookup yields CDR1 SGHRS and CDR2 YFSETQ. The CDR3 covers 12 residues. Trimming cost V 4 bases and J 2 bases, with 5 bases left between them. The CDR3 loop reads CASSELTDTQYF. CDR3 coding DNA: TGCGCCAGCAGCGAACTCACAGATACGCAGTATTTT.

This chain uses TRBV7-3 with TRBJ2-1; D not certain. The CDR3 is 14 residues long. The germline V gene encodes CDR1 SGHTA and CDR2 FQGTGA. V was trimmed by 0 bases and J by 4 bases, leaving 7 bases between them. This chain's CDR3 is CASSLTTGYNEQFF. CDR3 bases: TGTGCCAGCAGCTTAACGACTGGGTACAATGAGCAGTTCTTC.

This clone was seen more than once but under ten times. For the CDR3, the DNA is TGTGCCAGCAGCTCCACGGGGTACCAGCCCCAGCATTTT. Protein sequence: CASSSTGYQPQHF. The chain joins TRBV11-2 to TRBJ1-5; D is uncertain. The CDR3 is made up of 13 amino acids. Per the germline V gene, CDR1 is SGHAT and CDR2 is FQNNGV. V was clipped by 4 bases and J by 7 bases, with 11 bases between them. The full variable domain, its missing parts supplied by reference TRBV11-2 and TRBJ1-5, is EAGVAQSPRYKIIEKRQSVAFWCNPISGHATLYWYQQILGQGPKLLIQFQNNGVVDDSQLPKDRFSAERLKGVDSTLKIQPAKLEDSAVYLCASSSTGYQPQHFGDGTRLSIL.

This clone has a handful of counts. The J gene is TRBJ1-5, the V gene TRBV4-2; D remains unclear. V was clipped by 1 base and J by 0 bases, with 7 bases between them. Germline V gives CDR1 LGHNA, CDR2 YNFKEQ. This CDR3 has 15 amino acids. The CDR3: CASSQAQYSNQPQHF. For the CDR3, the DNA is TGTGCCAGCAGCCAAGCACAGTATAGCAATCAGCCCCAGCATTTT.

V usage is TRBV5-1 and J usage is TRBJ1-1, with D maybe TRBD1 (5 bases). Germline assignment: CDR1 SGHRS and CDR2 YFSETQ. This CDR3 is 12 amino acids long. The germline V and J ends were trimmed by 3 bases and 10 bases, with 13 bases remaining between them. CDR3 bases: TGCGCCAGCAGCTCCGGAGATAGGGGAGCTTTCTTT. Protein sequence: CASSSGDRGAFF.

This clone appeared a few times. The rearrangement uses TRBV11-2 and TRBJ1-2, with 7 bases that match TRBD1. With V trimmed by 5 bases and J by 2 bases, 2 bases remained unmatched. Germline V gives CDR1 SGHAT, CDR2 FQNNGV. This CDR3 is built from 13 residues. CDR3 nucleotide sequence: TGTGCCAGCAGCCCGGACAGGAACTATGGCTACACCTTC. It encodes CASSPDRNYGYTF. The whole variable domain, remainder taken from reference TRBV11-2 and TRBJ1-2, is EAGVAQSPRYKIIEKRQSVAFWCNPISGHATLYWYQQILGQGPKLLIQFQNNGVVDDSQLPKDRFSAERLKGVDSTLKIQPAKLEDSAVYLCASSPDRNYGYTFGSGTRLTVV.

V gene TRBV19 combines with J gene TRBJ2-7; possible D gene TRBD2, 6 bases. This CDR3 contains 15 residues. Germline CDR1 LNHDA, CDR2 SQIVND (reference sequence). V was shortened by 6 bases and J by 7 bases, with 22 bases between the two germline ends. This chain's CDR3 is CASSIRDAGRREQYF. The CDR3 bases are TGTGCCAGTAGCATTCGGGACGCGGGACGTCGGGAGCAGTACTTC.

The chain has TRBV19 and TRBJ1-4, with 7 bases aligning to TRBD1. Per germline, CDR1 LNHDA and CDR2 SQIVND (reference sequence). CDR3 length equals 14 residues. The V and J ends lost 3 bases and 13 bases, in that order; junction bases with no gene match: 11. The CDR3 nucleotides are TGTGCCAGTAGTATGTCCGGGACAGCCGGGGGACTGTTTTTT. Its protein product is CASSMSGTAGGLFF.

The chain combines TRBV4-1 with TRBJ1-5; TRBD1 matches at 7 bases. This CDR3 has 16 residues. The junction had 6 bases not matched to a gene; V was cut back by 4 bases and J by 0 bases. Germline CDR1 and CDR2: MGHRA and YSYEKL. CDR3 region: CASSRGTAYSNQPQHF. As DNA, the CDR3 is TGCGCCAGCAGCCGAGGGACAGCCTATAGCAATCAGCCCCAGCATTTT.